The clone carrying this T cell receptor beta chain was seen a single time. The antigen remains undetermined. A multiplex PCR was run with 60 Vbeta primers and 13 Jbeta primers. Sequenced by immunoSEQ multiplex PCR; TCRdb stores in-frame clones only, minus some. The sample has under 150,000 clones, 65% to 85% seen once. The data stem from a study of cytomegalovirus exposure and HLA in healthy donors. Study-wide points: In vitro experiments confirmed that a few CMV-associated chains were specific for CMV antigens. In a later analysis, approximately 15,000 TCR beta sequences were associated with HLA alleles at 0.05 false discovery rate. Among donors in an Asian-associated ancestry cluster, a later analysis reportedly found fewer N-insertions than the roughly 610-donor mean.

Germline lookup yields CDR1 MNHEY and CDR2 SMNVEV (reference sequence). Trimming removed 3 bases from V and 6 bases from J; junction bases left unmatched: 12. This CDR3 is 17 amino acids long. The sequence was obtained from a boy between 10 and 17 years old in good health and CMV-seronegative. The source material was PBMCs. This chain joins TRBV27 and TRBJ2-1; 9 bases are a match to TRBD2. CDR3 loop: CASSLGTLAGPFNEQFF. The CDR3 DNA sequence: TGTGCCAGCAGTTTGGGAACACTAGCGGGCCCCTTCAATGAGCAGTTCTTC.